These 15 T cell receptor beta chains were all obtained from the same sample, sequenced in a study of cytomegalovirus exposure and HLA in healthy donors. Assay used: immunoSEQ multiplex PCR; TCRdb lists only in-frame clones, some missing. The repertoire holds about 120,000 clones, approximately 90% seen once, with more than 5% in the top ten. Sequencing was performed on PBMCs. These TCRs come from a young woman in good health and CMV-seropositive.

This chain links TRBV4-1 with TRBJ2-2, with a possible D match to TRBD1 (6 bases). Between the trimmed V and J ends, which lost 0 bases and 5 bases, there was a span of 10 bases. From germline, CDR1 is MGHRA and CDR2 YSYEKL. The length of the CDR3 is 15 residues. The CDR3 loop is CASSQDRGRTGELFF. The CDR3 DNA reads TGCGCCAGCAGCCAAGACAGGGGAAGAACCGGGGAGCTGTTTTTT.

The chain carries TRBV18 and TRBJ1-1, with TRBD1 as a possible D gene (6 bases). V was pared by 5 bases and J by 4 bases, with 17 bases between. The CDR3 contains 15 residues. The germline gives CDR1 KGHSH, CDR2 LQKENI. CDR3 bases: TGTGCCAGCTCAGCCACCCAGGGGACCCGCACTGAAGCTTTCTTT. Residues: CASSATQGTRTEAFF. Based on the CDR3 plus reference TRBV18 and TRBJ1-1, the full variable domain is NAGVMQNPRHLVRRRGQEARLRCSPMKGHSHVYWYRQLPEEGLKFMVYLQKENIIDESGMPKERFSAEFPKEGPSILRIQQVVRGDSAAYFCASSATQGTRTEAFFGQGTRLTVV.

In DNA form, the CDR3 reads TGCGCCAGCAGCGCCCGGGACAGCTATGGCTACACCTTC. The encoded protein is CASSARDSYGYTF. The rearrangement uses TRBV5-1 and TRBJ1-2; 7 positions match TRBD1. Germline V gene sequence: CDR1 SGHRS, CDR2 YFSETQ. The length of the CDR3 is 13 residues. V lost 4 bases and J lost 4; bases outside the gene matches: 4.

The chain recombines TRBV7-8 with TRBJ1-2; 9 positions match TRBD1. J was trimmed by 6 bases and V by 4 bases; bases with no gene match: 3. Germline V CDR1 and CDR2: SGHVS, FQNEAQ. The CDR3 is 13 residues long. CDR3 region: CASSSRTGDGYTF. The CDR3 DNA follows: TGTGCCAGCAGCTCTAGGACAGGGGATGGCTACACCTTC.

The CDR3 region is CASSLERGSHRRTYGYTF. The CDR3 DNA is TGCGCCAGCAGCTTGGAGCGGGGGTCGCATAGGAGGACCTATGGCTACACCTTC. This chain joins TRBV5-1 and TRBJ1-2; perhaps TRBD1 as D (5 bases). The CDR3 runs 18 residues. Trimming left V 0 bases short and J 4 bases short, with 22 bases between. CDR1 is SGHRS, CDR2 YFSETQ, per germline.

V is TRBV6-1 and J is TRBJ2-7; D perhaps matches TRBD1 (6 bases). CDR3 length equals 16 residues. V was cut by 2 bases and J by 1 base, with 15 bases left in between. Germline CDR1 reads MNHNS; CDR2 reads SASEGT. Here the CDR3 DNA reads TGTGCCAGCAGTGAATCCCGGGGCAGGGGATCCTACGAGCAGTACTTC. Translated, it gives CASSESRGRGSYEQYF.

V usage is TRBV7-2 and J usage is TRBJ1-5; D gene uncertain. Germline V lookup: CDR1 SGHTA, CDR2 FQGNSA. This CDR3 is 15 amino acids long. Trimming left V 1 base short and J 6 bases short, with 13 bases between. Written as DNA, the CDR3 is TGTGCCAGCAGCTTAGATTGGGGAGCGGGTCAGCCCCAGCATTTT. It yields the protein CASSLDWGAGQPQHF. The full variable domain, in which reference TRBV7-2 and TRBJ1-5 provide the parts outside the CDR3, is GAGVSQSPSNKVTEKGKDVELRCDPISGHTALYWYRQSLGQGLEFLIYFQGNSAPDKSGLPSDRFSAERTGGSVSTLTIQRTQQEDSAVYLCASSLDWGAGQPQHFGDGTRLSIL.

The chain uses TRBV11-3 and TRBJ2-1; D may be TRBD2 (6 bases). Germline V gene data show CDR1 as SGHNT and CDR2 as YENEEA. This CDR3 comprises 15 residues. V was pared by 5 bases and J by 1 base, with 12 bases between. Here the CDR3 reads CASSLWEVSYNEQFF. The CDR3 DNA reads TGTGCCAGCAGCCTCTGGGAGGTGTCCTACAATGAGCAGTTCTTC.

The V gene is TRBV5-6, the J gene TRBJ2-7; D may be TRBD2 (6 bases). V lost 6 bases and J 7 bases, leaving 29 bases between the germline ends. The V gene's germline CDR1 is SGHDT and CDR2 YYEEEE. CDR3 length: 17 amino acids. The DNA for the CDR3 is TGTGCCAGCACGGGAAGTTGGGGGAAAGCGGGCCTGAAAGAGCAGTACTTC. It specifies CASTGSWGKAGLKEQYF.

The J gene is TRBJ2-5, the V gene TRBV27, with TRBD2 identical over 8 bases. The germline gives CDR1 MNHEY, CDR2 SMNVEV (reference sequence). V was pared by 4 bases and J by 3 bases, with 10 bases of the junction left unmatched. CDR3 size: 16 residues. CDR3 sequence (DNA): TGTGCCAGCAGTTCTTTATTAGCGGGGAGTGAAGAGACCCAGTACTTC. Protein product: CASSSLLAGSEETQYF.

This chain joins TRBV6-5 and TRBJ2-7; the D gene is possibly TRBD1 (6 bases). The CDR3 has 15 residues. Trimming stripped 1 base from V and 4 bases from J, with 14 bases between. The germline V gene encodes CDR1 MNHEY and CDR2 SVGAGI. For the CDR3, the DNA is TGTGCCAGCAGTTACTTTCCGGGACAAAAATACGAGCAGTACTTC. As protein: CASSYFPGQKYEQYF.

This clone appeared a single time. The chain couples TRBV2 to TRBJ1-2; 9 bases align to TRBD1. The CDR3 runs to 15 residues. CDR1 and CDR2 (germline): SNHLY, FYNNEI. Trimming cost V 7 bases and J 4 bases; bases outside gene matches: 10. CDR3 coding DNA: TGTGCCAGCATCGGGGGACAGGGCACGGGCTATGGCTACACCTTC. Its protein is CASIGGQGTGYGYTF.

The J gene is TRBJ1-3, the V gene TRBV19; maybe TRBD1 (6 bases). V lost 7 bases and J 3 bases, leaving 22 bases between the germline ends. Germline CDR1 LNHDA, CDR2 SQIVND (reference sequence). This CDR3 has 17 amino acids. The CDR3 bases are TGTGCCAGTACCACCCATCGACAAAGCAGGGGTGGAAACACCATATATTTT. This sequence encodes CASTTHRQSRGGNTIYF.

This clone was detected once. This chain uses TRBV6-1 with TRBJ2-7; perhaps TRBD2 as D (5 bases). The CDR3 length is 17 residues. The germline V gene encodes CDR1 MNHNS and CDR2 SASEGT. V shed 1 base and J shed 6 bases, with 22 bases lying between them. The CDR3 DNA sequence: TGTGCCAGCAGTGAAGACGGCGGGTATTTGAGGGTTTCCGAGCAGTACTTC. Translating gives CASSEDGGYLRVSEQYF.

The V and J genes are TRBV29-1 and TRBJ1-3, with 8 positions matching TRBD1. The CDR3 is 14 amino acids. Germline lookup yields CDR1 SQVTM and CDR2 ANQGSEA. The trim removed 6 bases at V and 4 bases at J, leaving 8 bases unmatched. CDR3: CSVRTGRGGNTIYF. CDR3 DNA sequence: TGCAGCGTCCGGACAGGGCGAGGCGGAAACACCATATATTTT.